These 27 T cell receptor beta chains originate from one sample sequenced in a study of beta chain features in type 1 diabetes. Sequencing targeted expressed TCRB transcripts, as all isolated RNA had been reverse transcribed. The table came from immunoSEQ multiplex PCR; TCRdb's copy has only in-frame clones and leaves some out. Here the sample spans 680,000 or so clones, roughly a sixth being singletons. Sequencing was carried out using naive CD4+ T cells from blood. Source of these receptors: a man aged 18-30 years in good health.

The rearrangement joins TRBV28 to TRBJ2-5, with D tentatively TRBD1 (7 bases). The V and J ends lost 5 bases and 1 base respectively, with 17 bases between them. In germline, CDR1 is MDHEN, CDR2 SYDVKM. The CDR3 is 16 amino acids. CDR3 nucleotide sequence: TGTGCCAGCAGTCGCGGGACAGTCGTCCTCCAAGAGACCCAGTACTTC. It yields the protein CASSRGTVVLQETQYF.

This clone was detected only a few times. The rearrangement links TRBV9 to TRBJ1-2; D is undetermined. Germline V gene sequence: CDR1 SGDLS, CDR2 YYNGEE. V was cut by 8 bases and J by 3 bases, with 20 bases left in between. The CDR3 runs 15 residues. CDR3 sequence reads: CARKGSGLTHYGYTF. In DNA form, the CDR3 reads TGTGCCAGAAAAGGAAGCGGTTTAACTCACTATGGCTACACCTTC.

V usage is TRBV4-2 and J usage is TRBJ2-7; D call uncertain. Trimming removed 1 base from V and 2 bases from J, with 15 bases in between. Germline lookup yields CDR1 LGHNA and CDR2 YNFKEQ. The CDR3 length is 16 residues. The CDR3 region is CASSQAGLPKTYEQYF. The CDR3, as DNA: TGTGCCAGCAGCCAAGCCGGGTTGCCCAAAACCTACGAGCAGTACTTC.

This clone turned up a few times. The chain recombines TRBV7-2 with TRBJ2-5; 8 positions match TRBD1. The V gene end was trimmed by 5 bases and the J gene end by 7 bases; junction bases not matched to a gene: 12. Germline V CDR1 and CDR2: SGHTA, FQGNSA. The CDR3 is made up of 15 amino acids. The CDR3 loop reads CASSIRQGKYGTQYF. CDR3 DNA sequence: TGTGCCAGCAGCATAAGACAGGGGAAGTACGGGACCCAGTACTTC.

The rearrangement links TRBV4-2 to TRBJ1-6; D might be TRBD1 (6 bases). The CDR3 consists of 16 residues. V lost 2 bases to trimming and J lost 5 bases, with 13 bases between them. CDR1 and CDR2 (germline): LGHNA, YNFKEQ. In DNA form, the CDR3 reads TGTGCCAGCAGCCAAAGGTGGGGGCCGAATAATTCACCCCTCCACTTT. Encoded protein: CASSQRWGPNNSPLHF.

This chain connects TRBV7-8 to TRBJ2-6; D is ambiguous. V lost 5 bases, J lost 0 bases, and 8 bases lay in between. Per germline, CDR1 SGHVS and CDR2 FQNEAQ. The CDR3 loop spans 15 amino acids. In nucleotides, the CDR3 is TGTGCCAGCAGCCCCAGATTCTCTGGGGCCAACGTCCTGACTTTC. Translation gives CASSPRFSGANVLTF.

This sequence joins TRBV12-5 and TRBJ2-3, with D unresolved. Germline values: CDR1 LGHNT, CDR2 FRNRAP. V lost 0 bases to trimming and J lost 1 base, with 14 bases between them. The CDR3 is 17 amino acids. CDR3: CASGLVLAKERTDTQYF. For the CDR3, the DNA is TGTGCTAGTGGTTTGGTATTGGCGAAAGAACGCACAGATACGCAGTATTTT.

In its sample, this clone was seen a few times. The chain joins TRBV28 to TRBJ2-3; 9 nucleotides match TRBD1. The CDR3 totals 13 residues. Germline V gene data show CDR1 as MDHEN and CDR2 as SYDVKM. The junction had 1 base not matched to a gene; V was cut back by 6 bases and J by 3 bases. This CDR3 reads CASSGTGTDTQYF. CDR3 nucleotides: TGTGCCAGCAGCGGGACAGGGACAGATACGCAGTATTTT.

This chain connects TRBV15 to TRBJ1-5; a possible D gene is TRBD1 (6 bases). V lost 5 bases and J 3 bases, leaving 14 bases between the germline ends. CDR1 and CDR2 (germline): LNHNV, YYDKDF (reference sequence). The CDR3 loop spans 15 amino acids. CDR3 sequence (DNA): TGTGCCACCAGCGGACAGTCTATCCACAATCAGCCCCAGCATTTT. This translates into CATSGQSIHNQPQHF.

This clone has only a few counts. The chain is built from TRBV5-1 and TRBJ2-1; 11 bases are a match to TRBD2. Germline CDR1 SGHRS, CDR2 YFSETQ. Trimming at V came to 0 bases and at J to 8 bases, leaving 13 bases not matched to a gene. The CDR3 is 18 residues long. CDR3 in DNA: TGCGCCAGCAGCTTGGTGCTACTAGCGGGGGAGGATCTCCATGAGCAGTTCTTC. It is translated as CASSLVLLAGEDLHEQFF.

This sequence joins TRBV6-6 and TRBJ2-7, with a possible D match to TRBD2 (5 bases). This CDR3 is 15 amino acids long. V dropped 5 bases and J dropped 3 bases, with 17 bases sitting between them. Per the germline V gene, CDR1 is MNHNY and CDR2 is SVGAGI (reference sequence). The CDR3 region is CASSTRGSAIYEQYF. DNA for the CDR3: TGTGCCAGCAGTACCCGGGGTAGCGCCATCTACGAGCAGTACTTC.

The rearrangement links TRBV2 to TRBJ1-1, with D unclear. The CDR3 runs 13 residues. Per germline, CDR1 SNHLY and CDR2 FYNNEI. The V gene lost 11 bases and the J gene lost 0 bases, with 13 bases spanning the gap. CDR3 amino acids: CAGQREMNTEAFF. In DNA, the CDR3 is TGTGCCGGCCAGAGGGAAATGAACACTGAAGCTTTCTTT.

In its sample, this clone was seen a few times. The chain combines TRBV5-4 with TRBJ1-4; 9 bases are shared with TRBD1. Germline V gene sequence: CDR1 SGHNT, CDR2 YYREEE (reference sequence). J gave up 2 bases and V 4 bases, and 9 bases lay outside the gene matches. The CDR3 consists of 17 residues. In nucleotides, the CDR3 is TGTGCCAGCAGCCTGACCGGGACAGGGCGGACTAATGAAAAACTGTTTTTT. It yields the protein CASSLTGTGRTNEKLFF. The variable domain in full, completed from reference TRBV5-4 and TRBJ1-4, reads ETGVTQSPTHLIKTRGQQVTLRCSSQSGHNTVSWYQQALGQGPQFIFQYYREEENGRGNFPPRFSGLQFPNYSSELNVNALELDDSALYLCASSLTGTGRTNEKLFFGSGTQLSVL.

This clone was counted between two and nine times. This chain joins TRBV28 and TRBJ1-4; D call uncertain. Germline V gives CDR1 MDHEN, CDR2 SYDVKM. The CDR3 spans 13 residues. The DNA for the CDR3 is TGTGCTGGAGCGGGGACAACTAATGAAAAACTGTTTTTT. Its protein product is CAGAGTTNEKLFF.

The gene calls are TRBV2 and TRBJ1-5; 7 bases align to TRBD1. Germline CDR1 and CDR2: SNHLY and FYNNEI. V lost 6 bases and J lost 2; bases outside the gene matches: 7. The CDR3 runs to 15 residues. The CDR3, as DNA: TGTGCCAGCAGCGACAGGGCAAATGGCAATCAGCCCCAGCATTTT. This translates into CASSDRANGNQPQHF.

The chain uses TRBV5-1 and TRBJ1-4, with a tentative D call TRBD1 (6 bases). Trimming stripped 4 bases from V and 8 bases from J, with 12 bases between. Germline CDR1 is SGHRS and CDR2 is YFSETQ. The CDR3 sequence is 13 residues long. The CDR3 loop reads CASSGGGHEKLFF. In DNA form, the CDR3 reads TGCGCCAGCAGCGGAGGGGGTCACGAAAAACTGTTTTTT.

The chain recombines TRBV7-2 with TRBJ2-3, with 10 bases lining up with TRBD2. With V trimmed by 1 base and J by 7 bases, 5 bases remained unmatched. This CDR3 has 15 amino acids. Germline loops: CDR1 SGHTA, CDR2 FQGNSA. Here the CDR3 reads CASSLVTSGINTQYF. The CDR3 nucleotides are TGTGCCAGCAGCTTAGTAACTAGCGGGATAAATACGCAGTATTTT.

The chain has TRBV6-6 and TRBJ2-7, with D maybe TRBD2 (5 bases). Germline CDR1 is MNHNY and CDR2 is SVGAGI (reference sequence). The CDR3 runs to 13 residues. The ends were cut back, 8 bases at V and 0 bases at J, with 11 bases in the middle. CDR3 nucleotide sequence: TGTGCCAGCGGCGGACTGCGCTCCTACGAGCAGTACTTC. Its translation: CASGGLRSYEQYF.

This clone came up a few times. The chain employs TRBV11-2 and TRBJ1-1; a weak D match, TRBD1 (6 bases). From germline, CDR1 is SGHAT and CDR2 FQNNGV. CDR3 length: 14 residues. Between the trimmed V and J ends, which lost 5 bases and 5 bases, there was a span of 15 bases. The CDR3 coding sequence is TGTGCCAGCAGCGTAACATCAGGGGTTACTGAAGCTTTCTTT. Translated: CASSVTSGVTEAFF. The complete variable domain, with remaining parts taken from reference TRBV11-2 and TRBJ1-1, reads EAGVAQSPRYKIIEKRQSVAFWCNPISGHATLYWYQQILGQGPKLLIQFQNNGVVDDSQLPKDRFSAERLKGVDSTLKIQPAKLEDSAVYLCASSVTSGVTEAFFGQGTRLTVV.

The V gene is TRBV28, the J gene TRBJ2-2; D remains unclear. The CDR3 extends over 12 amino acids. The germline V and J ends were trimmed by 1 base and 10 bases, with 7 bases remaining between them. CDR1 is MDHEN, CDR2 SYDVKM, per germline. CDR3 amino acids: CASSLLGLELFF. CDR3 nucleotide sequence: TGTGCCAGCAGTTTATTGGGCTTGGAGCTGTTTTTT.

Only a few counts were recorded for this clone. This chain joins TRBV27 and TRBJ2-7; tentative D call: TRBD2 (8 bases). Germline-derived CDR1 and CDR2 are MNHEY and SMNVEV (reference sequence). The CDR3 runs to 17 residues. Trimming removed 6 bases from V and 4 bases from J, with 25 bases in between. The CDR3 sequence is CASSRQIQRETGYEQYF. The CDR3 DNA is TGTGCCAGCAGCCGACAGATTCAGCGGGAGACAGGGTACGAGCAGTACTTC.

This clone was found a few times. CDR3 sequence: CASTLRGQPQHF. The DNA of the CDR3 is TGTGCCAGCACCCTCCGGGGCCAGCCCCAGCATTTT. V gene TRBV5-4 combines with J gene TRBJ1-5, with TRBD1 as a possible D gene (5 bases). Germline-derived CDR1 and CDR2 are SGHNT and YYREEE (reference sequence). The V end lost 6 bases, the J end lost 7 bases, and 11 bases lay between the germline ends. The CDR3 totals 12 residues.

This clone was observed a handful of times. The CDR3, as DNA: TGTGCCAGCGGGGAAGGGGGGACGAGATGGTTCTTC. Its protein is CASGEGGTRWFF. The gene calls are TRBV6-5 and TRBJ2-1; either TRBD1 or TRBD2 may fit D (6 bases each). V lost 8 bases and J 15 bases, leaving 20 bases between the germline ends. The CDR3 is made up of 12 amino acids. Germline values: CDR1 MNHEY, CDR2 SVGAGI.

This rearrangement joins TRBV7-2 to TRBJ1-2; 9 bases map to TRBD1. Trimming removed 5 bases from V and 4 bases from J; junction bases left unmatched: 5. CDR1 and CDR2 (germline): SGHTA, FQGNSA. CDR3 length: 14 residues. The CDR3: CASSLRDRAYGYTF. In DNA, the CDR3 is TGTGCCAGCAGCCTCCGGGACAGGGCCTATGGCTACACCTTC. The full variable domain, rest sourced from reference TRBV7-2 and TRBJ1-2, is GAGVSQSPSNKVTEKGKDVELRCDPISGHTALYWYRQSLGQGLEFLIYFQGNSAPDKSGLPSDRFSAERTGGSVSTLTIQRTQQEDSAVYLCASSLRDRAYGYTFGSGTRLTVV.

The rearrangement joins TRBV25-1 to TRBJ1-1; D gene unclear. Germline lookup yields CDR1 MGHDK and CDR2 SYGVNS. With 7 bases removed from V and 11 bases from J, the gap between germline ends came to 17 bases. CDR3 length: 12 residues. The CDR3 is CASKDPISKAFF. CDR3 DNA: TGTGCCAGCAAAGATCCGATCAGTAAGGCTTTCTTT.

The chain combines TRBV4-2 with TRBJ2-2; TRBD1 agrees at 12 bases. Germline V gene sequence: CDR1 LGHNA, CDR2 YNFKEQ. V trimming: 4 bases; J trimming: 5 bases; junction bases outside the gene matches: 5. This CDR3 region has 16 residues. As DNA, the CDR3 is TGTGCCAGCAGCCGGGGGACAGGGGGCCTAACCGGGGAGCTGTTTTTT. Protein product: CASSRGTGGLTGELFF.

The gene calls are TRBV19 and TRBJ2-6, with 7 bases that match TRBD2. The CDR3 covers 15 residues. From germline, CDR1 is LNHDA and CDR2 SQIVND (reference sequence). The V gene end was trimmed by 7 bases and the J gene end by 4 bases; junction bases not matched to a gene: 7. The DNA of the CDR3 is TGTGCCAGTAAGCCGGGGGGTACCGGGGCCAACGTCCTGACTTTC. This sequence encodes CASKPGGTGANVLTF.